These T cell receptor beta chains were read from a single sample in a study of blood T cell repertoires in COVID-19. Method: immunoSEQ multiplex PCR; TCRdb's copy keeps in-frame clones and lacks some. The top ten hold around 15% of the sample, which has 200,000 to 250,000 clones, almost 90% seen once. The sequenced sample consisted of PBMCs or T cells enriched from blood (not recorded which). Every receptor here comes from a man aged 25-45 years who had been exposed to COVID-19. Both conserved end residues are part of each CDR3. D genes are given only for firm matches. A clone size is listed for some rows: how often the clone was seen (once, few, many), or a class if it is expanded.

clone size: -
D gene: -
V gene: TRBV9
J gene: TRBJ2-5
CDR3 protein: CASSPPGLETQYF
CDR3 DNA: TGTGCCAGCAGCCCTCCAGGGTTAGAGACCCAGTACTTC

clone size: -
D gene: -
V gene: TRBV29-1
J gene: TRBJ1-2
CDR3 protein: CSGYYKGYTF
CDR3 DNA: TGCAGCGGCTATTATAAGGGCTACACCTTC

clone size: -
D gene: TRBD2
V gene: TRBV4-2
J gene: TRBJ2-3
CDR3 protein: CASSLTGGGAGDTQYF
CDR3 DNA: TGTGCCAGCAGCCTCACAGGCGGGGGGGCAGGAGATACGCAGTATTTT

clone size: -
D gene: -
V gene: TRBV10-2
J gene: TRBJ1-5
CDR3 protein: CASSDANSYQPQHF
CDR3 DNA: TGCGCCAGCAGTGACGCGAACAGTTATCAGCCCCAGCATTTT

clone size: -
D gene: -
V gene: TRBV5-1
J gene: TRBJ1-1
CDR3 protein: CASSTFTRANTEAFF
CDR3 DNA: TGCGCCAGCAGCACATTCACCAGGGCGAACACTGAAGCTTTCTTT

clone size: few
D gene: TRBD1
V gene: TRBV12-5
J gene: TRBJ2-5
CDR3 protein: CASGLGQGTETQYF
CDR3 DNA: TGTGCTAGTGGTTTAGGACAGGGGACCGAGACCCAGTACTTC

clone size: -
D gene: -
V gene: TRBV6-5
J gene: TRBJ1-6
CDR3 protein: CASSTGLYYSPLHF
CDR3 DNA: TGTGCCAGCAGTACAGGGCTTTATTATTCACCCCTCCACTTT

clone size: -
D gene: -
V gene: TRBV29-1
J gene: TRBJ1-2
CDR3 protein: CSPPEGLWGYTF
CDR3 DNA: TGCAGCCCCCCCGAGGGTCTATGGGGCTACACCTTC

clone size: few
D gene: -
V gene: TRBV10-3
J gene: TRBJ2-1
CDR3 protein: CAISGRNRDNEQFF
CDR3 DNA: TGTGCCATCAGCGGAAGGAACAGGGACAATGAGCAGTTCTTC

clone size: once
D gene: -
V gene: TRBV3-1/TRBV3-2
J gene: TRBJ1-1
CDR3 protein: CASTPRDAHREAFF
CDR3 DNA: TGTGCCAGCACTCCGCGGGACGCCCACCGTGAAGCTTTCTTT

clone size: -
D gene: -
V gene: TRBV27
J gene: TRBJ2-5
CDR3 protein: CASRNMFTGFEETQYF
CDR3 DNA: TGTGCCAGCAGGAATATGTTTACAGGGTTCGAAGAGACCCAGTACTTC

clone size: -
D gene: TRBD1
V gene: TRBV10-1
J gene: TRBJ1-1
CDR3 protein: CASSDEGGSATEAFF
CDR3 DNA: TGCGCCAGCAGTGATGAAGGGGGCTCGGCCACTGAAGCTTTCTTT

clone size: -
D gene: -
V gene: TRBV7-2
J gene: TRBJ2-5
CDR3 protein: CASSLEAGVWETQYF
CDR3 DNA: TGTGCCAGCAGCTTAGAGGCAGGGGTCTGGGAGACCCAGTACTTC

clone size: -
D gene: -
V gene: TRBV21-1
J gene: TRBJ1-6
CDR3 protein: CASTLKGGGLNSPLHF
CDR3 DNA: TGTGCCAGCACCCTAAAGGGAGGGGGACTTAATTCACCCCTCCACTTT

clone size: few
D gene: TRBD1
V gene: TRBV5-1
J gene: TRBJ2-2
CDR3 protein: CASSSGQGFSGELFF
CDR3 DNA: TGCGCCAGCAGCTCGGGACAGGGGTTTTCCGGGGAGCTGTTTTTT

clone size: -
D gene: TRBD2
V gene: TRBV5-1
J gene: TRBJ2-2
CDR3 protein: CASKGLAGGTGELFF
CDR3 DNA: TGCGCCAGCAAGGGACTAGCGGGGGGCACCGGGGAGCTGTTTTTT

clone size: -
D gene: -
V gene: TRBV30
J gene: TRBJ2-7
CDR3 protein: CAWSATQVAYEQYF
CDR3 DNA: TGTGCCTGGAGTGCAACACAGGTGGCCTACGAGCAGTACTTC

clone size: -
D gene: -
V gene: TRBV4-1
J gene: TRBJ2-3
CDR3 protein: CASSLREGGRTDTQYF
CDR3 DNA: TGCGCCAGCAGCCTCCGAGAGGGGGGGCGAACAGATACGCAGTATTTT

clone size: -
D gene: TRBD1
V gene: TRBV5-4
J gene: TRBJ2-1
CDR3 protein: CASRADRGRPNEQFF
CDR3 DNA: TGTGCCAGCAGAGCGGACAGGGGGCGCCCCAATGAGCAGTTCTTC

clone size: -
D gene: -
V gene: TRBV5-1
J gene: TRBJ1-6
CDR3 protein: CASSGGRDSPLHF
CDR3 DNA: TGCGCCAGCAGTGGTGGTCGGGATTCACCCCTCCACTTT

clone size: -
D gene: -
V gene: TRBV6-5
J gene: TRBJ2-5
CDR3 protein: CASSEAAVLQETQYF
CDR3 DNA: TGTGCCAGCTCGGAGGCAGCGGTGCTCCAAGAGACCCAGTACTTC

clone size: -
D gene: -
V gene: TRBV11-1
J gene: TRBJ2-2
CDR3 protein: CASSLGANTGELFF
CDR3 DNA: TGTGCCAGCAGCTTAGGAGCCAACACCGGGGAGCTGTTTTTT

clone size: -
D gene: -
V gene: TRBV7-7
J gene: TRBJ2-5
CDR3 protein: CASSSVTGGEETQYF
CDR3 DNA: TGTGCCAGCAGCTCTGTTACAGGGGGGGAAGAGACCCAGTACTTC

clone size: many
D gene: TRBD1
V gene: TRBV15
J gene: TRBJ1-5
CDR3 protein: CATSRPGTGYMSNQPQHF
CDR3 DNA: TGTGCCACCAGCCGTCCCGGGACAGGGTATATGAGCAATCAGCCCCAGCATTTT

clone size: once
D gene: -
V gene: TRBV12-3/TRBV12-4
J gene: TRBJ1-2
CDR3 protein: CASSFRGGSGYTF
CDR3 DNA: TGTGCCAGCAGTTTCCGGGGGGGTAGTGGCTACACCTTC

clone size: -
D gene: -
V gene: TRBV3-1/TRBV3-2
J gene: TRBJ1-1
CDR3 protein: CASSSPRGENTEAFF
CDR3 DNA: TGTGCCAGCAGCTCCCCACGGGGGGAGAACACTGAAGCTTTCTTT

clone size: -
D gene: TRBD2
V gene: TRBV5-6
J gene: TRBJ2-3
CDR3 protein: CASSLGGGMGTDTQYF
CDR3 DNA: TGTGCCAGCAGCTTAGGCGGGGGGATGGGCACAGATACGCAGTATTTT

clone size: -
D gene: -
V gene: TRBV3-1/TRBV3-2
J gene: TRBJ1-1
CDR3 protein: CASSQECGRGSRVNTEAFF
CDR3 DNA: TGTGCCAGCAGCCAAGAGTGTGGCAGGGGATCTCGGGTGAACACTGAAGCTTTCTTT

clone size: -
D gene: -
V gene: TRBV27
J gene: TRBJ2-2
CDR3 protein: CASVREGGLETGELFF
CDR3 DNA: TGTGCCAGCGTCCGAGAGGGGGGGCTCGAAACCGGGGAGCTGTTTTTT

clone size: few
D gene: TRBD1
V gene: TRBV27
J gene: TRBJ2-2
CDR3 protein: CARRPGQENTGELFF
CDR3 DNA: TGTGCCCGCAGACCGGGACAGGAAAACACCGGGGAGCTGTTTTTT

clone size: -
D gene: TRBD1
V gene: TRBV6-2/TRBV6-3
J gene: TRBJ1-1
CDR3 protein: CASSFSLTGTTEAFF
CDR3 DNA: TGTGCCAGCAGTTTTTCCCTGACAGGGACCACTGAAGCTTTCTTT

clone size: few
D gene: -
V gene: TRBV30
J gene: TRBJ2-2
CDR3 protein: CAWSVGGPLSGELFF
CDR3 DNA: TGTGCCTGGAGTGTAGGTGGGCCCTTAAGCGGGGAGCTGTTTTTT

clone size: -
D gene: -
V gene: TRBV18
J gene: TRBJ2-5
CDR3 protein: CASSPGAGAAKETQYF
CDR3 DNA: TGTGCCAGCTCACCAGGGGCAGGGGCGGCAAAAGAGACCCAGTACTTC

clone size: -
D gene: -
V gene: TRBV2
J gene: TRBJ1-1
CDR3 protein: CASSEDMRASEAFF
CDR3 DNA: TGTGCCAGCAGTGAAGACATGAGGGCCTCTGAAGCTTTCTTT

clone size: once
D gene: -
V gene: TRBV18
J gene: TRBJ1-2
CDR3 protein: CASSPRPTETYYGYTF
CDR3 DNA: TGTGCCAGCTCACCCCGCCCGACAGAGACTTATTATGGCTACACCTTC

clone size: -
D gene: TRBD2
V gene: TRBV5-4
J gene: TRBJ2-1
CDR3 protein: CASSLSGGTYNEQFF
CDR3 DNA: TGTGCCAGCAGCTTAAGCGGGGGGACCTACAATGAGCAGTTCTTC

clone size: -
D gene: TRBD1
V gene: TRBV4-3
J gene: TRBJ2-3
CDR3 protein: CASSQRTGGTQYF
CDR3 DNA: TGCGCCAGCAGCCAGCGAACAGGGGGTACGCAGTATTTT

clone size: -
D gene: -
V gene: TRBV5-1
J gene: TRBJ2-7
CDR3 protein: CASSALGGGYEQYF
CDR3 DNA: TGCGCCAGCAGCGCCTTGGGAGGGGGGTACGAGCAGTACTTC

clone size: -
D gene: TRBD1
V gene: TRBV4-2
J gene: TRBJ1-2
CDR3 protein: CASSESWTGDYGYTF
CDR3 DNA: TGTGCCAGCAGCGAATCCTGGACAGGTGACTATGGCTACACCTTC

clone size: -
D gene: -
V gene: TRBV4-2
J gene: TRBJ2-3
CDR3 protein: CASSQRTASDTQYF
CDR3 DNA: TGTGCCAGCAGCCAAAGGACTGCCTCAGATACGCAGTATTTT

clone size: -
D gene: -
V gene: TRBV2
J gene: TRBJ1-1
CDR3 protein: CASSTKGAEAFF
CDR3 DNA: TGTGCCAGCAGCACGAAGGGGGCTGAAGCTTTCTTT

clone size: -
D gene: -
V gene: TRBV5-4
J gene: TRBJ2-3
CDR3 protein: CASSGTSGTDTQYF
CDR3 DNA: TGTGCCAGCAGCGGGACTTCCGGCACAGATACGCAGTATTTT

clone size: -
D gene: -
V gene: TRBV5-5
J gene: TRBJ1-2
CDR3 protein: CASSLAGKSPVGGYTF
CDR3 DNA: TGTGCCAGCAGCTTGGCCGGGAAGTCCCCCGTAGGTGGCTACACCTTC

clone size: -
D gene: -
V gene: TRBV6-5
J gene: TRBJ2-7
CDR3 protein: CASSSLYEQYF
CDR3 DNA: TGTGCCAGCAGTTCCCTCTACGAGCAGTACTTC

clone size: -
D gene: -
V gene: TRBV4-1
J gene: TRBJ1-2
CDR3 protein: CASSQDQGDYGYTF
CDR3 DNA: TGCGCCAGCAGCCAAGATCAAGGGGACTATGGCTACACCTTC

clone size: -
D gene: TRBD1
V gene: TRBV5-1
J gene: TRBJ2-7
CDR3 protein: CASTSSSGTGVYEQYF
CDR3 DNA: TGCGCCAGCACCTCCTCTTCCGGGACAGGGGTCTACGAGCAGTACTTC

clone size: -
D gene: -
V gene: TRBV3-1/TRBV3-2
J gene: TRBJ2-7
CDR3 protein: CASSQANRASGGNEQYF
CDR3 DNA: TGTGCCAGCAGCCAGGCTAACAGGGCGTCAGGGGGGAATGAGCAGTACTTC

clone size: -
D gene: -
V gene: TRBV9
J gene: TRBJ2-3
CDR3 protein: CASSVDGNTQYF
CDR3 DNA: TGTGCCAGCAGCGTCGACGGGAATACGCAGTATTTT

clone size: -
D gene: -
V gene: TRBV4-1
J gene: TRBJ1-2
CDR3 protein: CASSQVITDTNGYTF
CDR3 DNA: TGCGCCAGCAGCCAAGTGATAACAGACACGAATGGCTACACCTTC

clone size: -
D gene: -
V gene: TRBV3-1/TRBV3-2
J gene: TRBJ2-2
CDR3 protein: CASSLHRDSNTGELFF
CDR3 DNA: TGTGCCAGCAGCTTACACCGGGATAGCAACACCGGGGAGCTGTTTTTT